What follows describes a single TCR beta chain. The target antigen is unknown. Deletions cut 3 bases from V and 0 bases from J, with 17 bases between. The CDR3 length is 17 residues. CDR1 is SGHDN and CDR2 is FVKESK in the germline V gene. This sample was taken from a study of T cell repertoires in cytomegalovirus infection. Study-level information: CMV epitopes in the study were HLA-C-restricted (recently identified) and HLA-B-restricted (well studied). Indications came from public TCR beta signatures; they pointed to CMV infection and to a matching HLA type.

TCRdb re-derived calls from the reads in MiXCR, one entry per CDR3 protein. This sample has about 770,000 distinct CDR3 sequences, with roughly 29% found just once. Points from the study as a whole: The ex vivo response was dominated by HLA-C-restricted CMV-specific TCR beta clonotypes. Cumulative public TCR beta family frequency identified carriers of CMV plus the relevant HLA.

The clonotype comes from a human donor in good health (CMV status not recorded). Some clones in this sample may be carry-over from other donors' samples. Sequenced here: cultured CD8+ T cells from PBMCs, sampled from culture after CMV antigen stimulation. This rearrangement joins TRBV14 to TRBJ2-5; weak D call: TRBD1 (6 bases). As DNA, the CDR3 is TGTGCCAGCAGCCAGTCGGGCTGGGACACCTACCAAGAGACCCAGTACTTC. Translating gives CASSQSGWDTYQETQYF. Full variable domain (missing parts from reference TRBV14 and TRBJ2-5): EAGVTQFPSHSVIEKGQTVTLRCDPISGHDNLYWYRRVMGKEIKFLLHFVKESKQDESGMPNNRFLAERTGGTYSTLKVQPAELEDSGVYFCASSQSGWDTYQETQYFGPGTRLLVL.